Sequencing of this T cell receptor (beta chain) was carried out in a study of Graves' ophthalmopathy and Graves' hyperthyroidism. General study findings and limits: Ophthalmopathy progression cases were predicted by the model with roughly 71% sensitivity and less than 85% specificity.

Each donor who had ophthalmopathy showed moderate-to-severe activity, a CAS of ≥3, a NOSPECS of ≥4, and a duration under 3 months. The CDR3 is 14 amino acids. Germline loops: CDR1 SGHVS, CDR2 FNYEAQ. V lost 2 bases, J lost 3 bases, and 7 bases lay in between. From RNA, the CDR3 regions of TCR beta chains were amplified and sequenced. The first-round RT-PCR employed HTBI primers together with the Qiagen OneStep RT-PCR kit. A multiplex PCR was then performed as the second round. Using its own MiXCR run on the multiplex PCR reads, TCRdb lists one record per CDR3 protein. The sample comprises 200,000 to 250,000 distinct CDR3 sequences, 45% to 55% of which are singletons, and over 40% rests with the top ten. This clonotype was seen a handful of times. Antigen specificity is unknown.

The clonotype originates from an adult man with Graves' ophthalmopathy. The sample consisted of peripheral blood. This rearrangement joins TRBV7-6 to TRBJ2-2; no reliable D call. The CDR3 reads CASSLMGYTGELFF. Written as DNA, the CDR3 is TGTGCCAGCAGCTTAATGGGATACACCGGGGAGCTGTTTTTT.